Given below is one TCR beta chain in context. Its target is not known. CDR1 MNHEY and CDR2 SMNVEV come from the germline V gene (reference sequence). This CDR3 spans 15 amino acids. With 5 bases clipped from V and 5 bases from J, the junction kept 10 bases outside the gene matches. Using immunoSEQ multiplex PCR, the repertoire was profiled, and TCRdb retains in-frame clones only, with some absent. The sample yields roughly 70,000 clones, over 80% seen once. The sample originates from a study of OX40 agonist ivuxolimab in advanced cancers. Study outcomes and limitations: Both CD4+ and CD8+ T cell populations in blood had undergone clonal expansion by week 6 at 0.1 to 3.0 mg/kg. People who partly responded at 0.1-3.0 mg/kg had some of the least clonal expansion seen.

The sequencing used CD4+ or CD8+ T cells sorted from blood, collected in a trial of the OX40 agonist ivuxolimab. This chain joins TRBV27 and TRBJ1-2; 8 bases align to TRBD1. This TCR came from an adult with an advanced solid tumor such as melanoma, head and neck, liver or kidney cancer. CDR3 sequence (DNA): TGTGCCAGCAGTCCCGGACAGGGATTTTTTTATGGCTACACCTTC. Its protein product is CASSPGQGFFYGYTF.